This TCR beta chain appears in the sequencing data of a study of regulatory T cells in long-lasting Graves disease. The V gene's germline CDR1 is SGHTS and CDR2 YDEGEE. V was shortened by 0 bases and J by 8 bases, with 21 bases between the two germline ends. The CDR3 loop spans 17 amino acids. TCR beta libraries were built with iRepertoire HTBI primers and Arm-PCR of CDR3 regions. TCRdb reanalysed the multiplex PCR reads using MiXCR and keeps one entry per CDR3 protein. The sample records almost 450,000 distinct CDR3 sequences, 16% being singletons. This clonotype has at least ten counts. As yet, its antigen is unknown. Study-level points and caveats: Persistent disease preferred TRBV28, TRBJ1-2 and TRBJ2-5. New patients shared 966 public clonotypes, fewer than the approximately 2,700 shared by persistent patients.

Regarding time point: newly diagnosed GD, antithyroid drugs for less than 3 months. Scientists built the TCR library using RNA that was extracted from PBMCs. These sequences were also reported in another study, on T cells in Graves' hyperthyroidism and ophthalmopathy. From that paper: With the HTBI primer set, the TCR CDR3 went through a first round of RT-PCR.

This clonotype was sampled from a woman under 40 with Graves disease. This chain joins TRBV5-8 and TRBJ2-1; the D gene could be TRBD1 or TRBD2 (5 bases each). This sample comprised peripheral blood mononuclear cells (PBMCs), obtained at new diagnosis, from a patient treated with antithyroid drugs. This CDR3 reads CASSLAGTHLGLDEQFF. DNA for the CDR3: TGTGCCAGCAGCTTGGCAGGGACGCATCTTGGGCTCGATGAGCAGTTCTTC.